This T cell receptor beta chain is from a study of spatial heterogeneity in lung cancer. Specified time point: sample taken at primary tumor resection. Frozen PBMC, nontumor lung or tumor provided whole RNA, which was sequenced unsorted. This clonotype turned up a few times. In the library, each TCR cDNA molecule bore its own unique molecular identifier. TCRdb independently ran MiXCR on the 5' RACE reads; one entry per CDR3 protein. The sample carries fewer than 55,000 distinct CDR3 sequences, approximately 7.6% recorded once. V was shortened by 1 base and J by 4 bases, with 10 bases between the two germline ends. The CDR3 extends over 15 amino acids. Germline V lookup: CDR1 SSHAT, CDR2 FNYEAQ (reference sequence).

Sequenced material: PBMCs, taken at surgery. The origin of this receptor is a female donor with early-stage non-small cell lung cancer. This chain connects TRBV7-7 to TRBJ1-4, with a weak D call TRBD1 (6 bases). CDR3 region: CASSLGGGRNEKLFF. CDR3 nucleotide sequence: TGTGCCAGCAGCTTAGGTGGGGGCCGTAATGAAAAACTGTTTTTT.